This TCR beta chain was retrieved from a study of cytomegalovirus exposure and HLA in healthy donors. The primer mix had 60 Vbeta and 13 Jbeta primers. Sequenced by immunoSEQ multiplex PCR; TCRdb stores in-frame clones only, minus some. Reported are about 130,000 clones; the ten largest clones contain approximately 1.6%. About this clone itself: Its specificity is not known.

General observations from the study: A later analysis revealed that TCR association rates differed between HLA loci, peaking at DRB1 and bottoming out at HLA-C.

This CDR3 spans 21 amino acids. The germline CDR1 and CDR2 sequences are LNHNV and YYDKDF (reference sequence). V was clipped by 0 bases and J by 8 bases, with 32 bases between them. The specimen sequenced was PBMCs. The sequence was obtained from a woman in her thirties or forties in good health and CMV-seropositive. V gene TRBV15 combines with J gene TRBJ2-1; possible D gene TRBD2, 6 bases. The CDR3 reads CATSREGYPGPRDGRRDEQFF. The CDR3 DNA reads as TGTGCCACCAGCAGAGAGGGGTATCCGGGCCCTCGTGACGGGAGAAGGGATGAGCAGTTCTTC.